This T cell receptor beta chain came from a study of neoadjuvant anti-PD-1 for oral cavity cancer. This clone was seen only a few times. Time point indicated: after neoadjuvant nivolumab, at surgical resection. Germline loops: CDR1 MNHNY, CDR2 SVGAGI (reference sequence). The CDR3 sequence is 11 residues long. V lost 3 bases and J lost 7, with 7 bases in between. The assay was immunoSEQ multiplex PCR, and TCRdb's table has in-frame clones only and misses some. This table holds fewer than 15,000 clones, roughly 74% found once. This chain connects TRBV6-6 to TRBJ2-7; tentatively, D is TRBD1 or TRBD2 (5 bases each). This material consisted of PBMCs, taken after nivolumab (anti-PD-1) treatment. The clonotype originates from a person aged 35-79 years with oral cavity squamous cell carcinoma. CDR3 coding DNA: TGTGCCAGCAGTTATGGGGGAGAGCAGTACTTC. Translated, it gives CASSYGGEQYF.